This is a list of T cell receptor beta chains from one sample in a study of shared clonotypes between healthy human individuals. Produced via immunoSEQ multiplex PCR; TCRdb's table is partial and in-frame only. Altogether some 1,400,000 clones are present, roughly 96% being singletons, with the ten largest covering approximately 1.2%. Sequencing was done on a sample of naive CD4+ T cells sorted from blood. Receptor source: a man in his thirties or forties in good health. The CDR3 runs from the conserved cysteine through the conserved F or W. Each record gives: J gene, clone size, V gene, D gene, CDR3 protein, CDR3 DNA. D genes are given only for firm matches. The size field is filled for only some rows; it gives once, few, many or a size class.

j_call: TRBJ2-5; clone_size: .; v_call: TRBV2; d_call: .; cdr3_aa: CASSPPPETQYF; cdr3_nt: TGTGCCAGCAGTCCCCCACCTGAGACCCAGTACTTC
j_call: TRBJ1-3; clone_size: .; v_call: TRBV5-1; d_call: .; cdr3_aa: CASSLVGITGRSGNTIYF; cdr3_nt: TGCGCCAGCAGCTTGGTCGGCATTACAGGGCGTTCTGGAAACACCATATATTTT
j_call: TRBJ1-5; clone_size: .; v_call: TRBV30; d_call: .; cdr3_aa: CAWSATQNNQPQHF; cdr3_nt: TGTGCCTGGAGTGCCACACAGAACAATCAGCCCCAGCATTTT
j_call: TRBJ2-2; clone_size: .; v_call: TRBV5-1; d_call: .; cdr3_aa: CASGASPKGTGELFF; cdr3_nt: TGCGCCAGCGGCGCTTCCCCGAAGGGGACCGGGGAGCTGTTTTTT
j_call: TRBJ2-5; clone_size: .; v_call: TRBV29-1; d_call: .; cdr3_aa: CSVESPGTRRGAQYF; cdr3_nt: TGCAGCGTTGAAAGTCCAGGGACCCGTAGGGGGGCCCAGTACTTC
j_call: TRBJ1-2; clone_size: .; v_call: TRBV5-4; d_call: .; cdr3_aa: CASSRDSSDNYGYTF; cdr3_nt: TGTGCCAGCAGTCGTGACAGCTCCGATAACTATGGCTACACCTTC
j_call: TRBJ2-1; clone_size: .; v_call: TRBV5-4; d_call: TRBD2; cdr3_aa: CASSLAGRAYNEQFF; cdr3_nt: TGTGCCAGCAGCTTGGCGGGGAGGGCCTACAATGAGCAGTTCTTC
j_call: TRBJ2-7; clone_size: .; v_call: TRBV5-1; d_call: .; cdr3_aa: CASSAGTLSSYEQYF; cdr3_nt: TGCGCCAGCAGCGCCGGGACTTTGAGCTCCTACGAGCAGTACTTC
j_call: TRBJ2-7; clone_size: .; v_call: TRBV7-2; d_call: TRBD1; cdr3_aa: CASTNPGQGFYEQYF; cdr3_nt: TGTGCCAGCACCAACCCGGGACAGGGATTTTACGAGCAGTACTTC
j_call: TRBJ2-7; clone_size: once; v_call: TRBV7-6; d_call: TRBD1; cdr3_aa: CASSARDSTYEQYF; cdr3_nt: TGTGCCAGCAGCGCTCGGGACAGCACCTACGAGCAGTACTTC
j_call: TRBJ1-2; clone_size: .; v_call: TRBV5-6; d_call: .; cdr3_aa: CASSRDSAFIYGYTF; cdr3_nt: TGTGCCAGCAGCAGAGACAGTGCGTTTATCTATGGCTACACCTTC
j_call: TRBJ2-3; clone_size: .; v_call: TRBV5-4; d_call: .; cdr3_aa: CASSSGSGTDTQYF; cdr3_nt: TGTGCCAGCAGCTCGGGATCCGGCACAGATACGCAGTATTTT
j_call: TRBJ1-2; clone_size: .; v_call: TRBV6-1; d_call: TRBD1; cdr3_aa: CASRAGGLNGYTF; cdr3_nt: TGTGCCAGCAGGGCAGGGGGGTTAAACGGCTACACCTTC
j_call: TRBJ2-2; clone_size: .; v_call: TRBV10-3; d_call: TRBD1; cdr3_aa: CAISVRFPGQGQNTGELFF; cdr3_nt: TGTGCCATCAGTGTCAGGTTTCCCGGACAGGGACAAAACACCGGGGAGCTGTTTTTT
j_call: TRBJ2-1; clone_size: .; v_call: TRBV5-1; d_call: TRBD2; cdr3_aa: CASSTRGGSSYNEQFF; cdr3_nt: TGCGCCAGCAGTACCCGGGGCGGGAGCTCCTACAATGAGCAGTTCTTC
j_call: TRBJ2-2; clone_size: few; v_call: TRBV27; d_call: .; cdr3_aa: CASGNGRLRLFF; cdr3_nt: TGTGCCAGCGGGAACGGGAGACTTAGGCTGTTTTTT
j_call: TRBJ2-7; clone_size: .; v_call: TRBV28; d_call: .; cdr3_aa: CASNPPVGQGTALYF; cdr3_nt: .
j_call: TRBJ1-1; clone_size: .; v_call: TRBV6-5; d_call: .; cdr3_aa: CASSYGQGGRNTEAFF; cdr3_nt: TGTGCCAGCAGTTACGGGCAGGGTGGTCGGAACACTGAAGCTTTCTTT
j_call: TRBJ2-5; clone_size: once; v_call: TRBV7-9; d_call: TRBD2; cdr3_aa: CASSLGGLAGAQETQYF; cdr3_nt: TGTGCCAGCAGCTTAGGGGGACTAGCGGGAGCTCAGGAGACCCAGTACTTC
j_call: TRBJ2-1; clone_size: .; v_call: TRBV10-3; d_call: .; cdr3_aa: CAISYTGPYNEQFF; cdr3_nt: TGTGCCATCAGTTATACGGGACCTTACAATGAGCAGTTCTTC
j_call: TRBJ2-1; clone_size: .; v_call: TRBV5-6; d_call: .; cdr3_aa: CASSLKIGSSYNEQFF; cdr3_nt: TGTGCCAGCAGCTTGAAGATAGGAAGCTCCTACAATGAGCAGTTCTTC
j_call: TRBJ2-5; clone_size: .; v_call: TRBV10-1; d_call: .; cdr3_aa: CASSEAAAQETQYF; cdr3_nt: TGCGCCAGCAGTGAGGCGGCAGCTCAAGAGACCCAGTACTTC
j_call: TRBJ2-1; clone_size: .; v_call: TRBV5-4; d_call: .; cdr3_aa: CASSLRTGGVNEQFF; cdr3_nt: TGTGCCAGCAGCTTGAGAACAGGGGGGGTCAATGAGCAGTTCTTC
j_call: TRBJ2-1; clone_size: .; v_call: TRBV5-4; d_call: .; cdr3_aa: CASSVSLGARNEQFF; cdr3_nt: TGTGCCAGCAGCGTAAGTTTAGGGGCGCGCAATGAGCAGTTCTTC
j_call: TRBJ2-5; clone_size: .; v_call: TRBV13; d_call: TRBD2; cdr3_aa: CASSTIPLAGGTETQYF; cdr3_nt: TGTGCCAGCAGCACTATTCCGCTAGCGGGAGGTACCGAGACCCAGTACTTC
j_call: TRBJ2-7; clone_size: .; v_call: TRBV6-4; d_call: .; cdr3_aa: CASSDCPRDEQYF; cdr3_nt: TGTGCCAGCAGTGACTGCCCGAGGGACGAGCAGTACTTC
j_call: TRBJ2-3; clone_size: .; v_call: TRBV10-3; d_call: .; cdr3_aa: CAIMGRDTQYF; cdr3_nt: TGTGCCATCATGGGGAGAGATACGCAGTATTTT
j_call: TRBJ2-7; clone_size: .; v_call: TRBV9; d_call: .; cdr3_aa: CASSVVGGSYEQYF; cdr3_nt: TGTGCCAGCAGCGTTGTTGGGGGCTCCTACGAGCAGTACTTC
j_call: TRBJ2-7; clone_size: .; v_call: TRBV7-8; d_call: .; cdr3_aa: CASSLVGPLGEQYF; cdr3_nt: TGTGCCAGCAGCTTAGTCGGTCCTTTGGGGGAGCAGTACTTC
j_call: TRBJ2-7; clone_size: .; v_call: TRBV19; d_call: .; cdr3_aa: CASSIGLENEQYF; cdr3_nt: TGTGCCAGTAGTATCGGGCTAGAGAACGAGCAGTACTTC
j_call: TRBJ2-7; clone_size: .; v_call: TRBV5-4; d_call: TRBD2; cdr3_aa: CASSLVAGNNEQYF; cdr3_nt: TGTGCCAGCAGCTTGGTAGCGGGAAACAACGAGCAGTACTTC
j_call: TRBJ1-5; clone_size: .; v_call: TRBV18; d_call: TRBD1; cdr3_aa: CASSPEGDRANQPQHF; cdr3_nt: TGTGCCAGCTCACCCGAAGGGGACAGAGCTAATCAGCCCCAGCATTTT
j_call: TRBJ2-3; clone_size: .; v_call: TRBV7-7; d_call: .; cdr3_aa: CASSPLGTDTQYF; cdr3_nt: TGTGCCAGCTCCCCCCTTGGCACAGATACGCAGTATTTT
j_call: TRBJ2-7; clone_size: .; v_call: TRBV7-9; d_call: .; cdr3_aa: CASSPRAGTFTGEYF; cdr3_nt: TGTGCCAGCAGCCCGCGGGCCGGGACATTTACTGGGGAGTACTTC
j_call: TRBJ2-1; clone_size: .; v_call: TRBV9; d_call: TRBD2; cdr3_aa: CASSPRTSGNYNEQFF; cdr3_nt: TGTGCCAGCAGCCCGAGGACTAGCGGGAACTACAATGAGCAGTTCTTC
j_call: TRBJ1-1; clone_size: .; v_call: TRBV7-9; d_call: .; cdr3_aa: CASSPPPDGLNTEAFF; cdr3_nt: TGTGCCAGCAGCCCACCCCCCGACGGGCTGAACACTGAAGCTTTCTTT
j_call: TRBJ1-4; clone_size: .; v_call: TRBV5-4; d_call: .; cdr3_aa: CASSLAPGTDEKLFF; cdr3_nt: TGTGCCAGCAGCTTGGCGCCCGGGACGGATGAAAAACTGTTTTTT
j_call: TRBJ1-2; clone_size: few; v_call: TRBV7-2; d_call: .; cdr3_aa: CASSLTPGTHVGGYTF; cdr3_nt: TGTGCCAGCAGCTTAACTCCAGGCACCCATGTCGGGGGCTACACCTTC
j_call: TRBJ2-5; clone_size: .; v_call: TRBV7-8; d_call: .; cdr3_aa: CASSSVGETQYF; cdr3_nt: TGTGCCAGCAGCTCCGTGGGGGAGACCCAGTACTTC
j_call: TRBJ2-7; clone_size: .; v_call: TRBV28; d_call: .; cdr3_aa: CASQGFGEQYF; cdr3_nt: TGTGCCTCTCAGGGGTTCGGCGAGCAGTACTTC
j_call: TRBJ1-5; clone_size: once; v_call: TRBV6-1; d_call: .; cdr3_aa: CASSEAQAAQHF; cdr3_nt: TGTGCCAGCAGTGAAGCGCAGGCCGCCCAGCATTTT
j_call: TRBJ1-2; clone_size: once; v_call: TRBV19; d_call: .; cdr3_aa: CASISEDGYTF; cdr3_nt: TGTGCCAGTATATCAGAGGATGGCTACACCTTC
j_call: TRBJ1-1; clone_size: .; v_call: TRBV2; d_call: .; cdr3_aa: CASSEILGGTTLMNTEAFF; cdr3_nt: TGTGCCAGCAGTGAAATTTTGGGGGGGACAACATTGATGAACACTGAAGCTTTCTTT